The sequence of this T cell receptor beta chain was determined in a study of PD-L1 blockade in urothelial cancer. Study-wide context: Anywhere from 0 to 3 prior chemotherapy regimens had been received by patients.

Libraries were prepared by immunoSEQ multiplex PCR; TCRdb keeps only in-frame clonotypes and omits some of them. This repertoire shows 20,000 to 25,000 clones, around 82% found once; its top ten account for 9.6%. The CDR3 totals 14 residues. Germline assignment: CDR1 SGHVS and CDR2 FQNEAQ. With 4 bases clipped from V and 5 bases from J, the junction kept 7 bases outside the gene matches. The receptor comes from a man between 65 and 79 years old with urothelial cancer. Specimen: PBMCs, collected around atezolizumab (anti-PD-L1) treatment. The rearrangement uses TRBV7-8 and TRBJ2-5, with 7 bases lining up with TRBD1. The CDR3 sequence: CASSSRQGRETQYF. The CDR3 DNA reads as TGTGCCAGCAGCTCGCGACAGGGTAGGGAGACCCAGTACTTC.